The 29 T cell receptor beta chains in this list originate from one sample, sequenced in a study of T cell responses to AZD1222 COVID-19 vaccine. Produced via immunoSEQ multiplex PCR; TCRdb's table is partial and in-frame only. The profile covers fewer than 120,000 clones, with around 90% appearing a single time and approximately 3% taken by the ten largest. Sequencing used peripheral blood, obtained on day 0 of AZD1222 vaccination. The receptors shown here come from an adult in good health.

The rearrangement joins TRBV5-1 to TRBJ1-2; a possible D gene is TRBD1 (5 bases). CDR3 length: 13 residues. V gave up 4 bases and J gave up 7 bases, with 14 bases separating them. Germline V lookup: CDR1 SGHRS, CDR2 YFSETQ. Here the CDR3 reads CASSPGPNGGYTF. In DNA, the CDR3 is TGCGCCAGCAGCCCGGGACCTAACGGTGGCTACACCTTC.

Points on this clone: This same CDR3 is encoded by further DNA sequences in the sample. The chain has TRBV28 and TRBJ2-7, with a weak D call TRBD1 (5 bases). Between the trimmed V and J ends, which lost 6 bases and 2 bases, there was a span of 14 bases. Looked up from germline, CDR1 is MDHEN and CDR2 is SYDVKM. The CDR3 is 14 amino acids. CDR3 loop: CASRLDRVTYEQYF. DNA of the CDR3: TGTGCCAGCAGGCTAGACAGAGTGACCTACGAGCAGTACTTC.

The chain combines TRBV28 with TRBJ1-2; TRBD1 agrees at 10 bases. Germline values: CDR1 MDHEN, CDR2 SYDVKM. After removal of 4 bases from V and 9 bases from J, the junction contained 5 bases not matched to a gene. This CDR3 has 13 residues. The CDR3 DNA reads TGTGCCAGCAGTTCGGGGGACAGGGGTAGCTACACCTTC. Translated: CASSSGDRGSYTF.

This chain joins TRBV28 and TRBJ1-5; unclear D gene. Looked up from germline, CDR1 is MDHEN and CDR2 is SYDVKM. Trimming took 2 bases from V and 7 from J, leaving 9 bases between them. CDR3 length: 13 residues. The DNA of the CDR3 is TGTGCCAGCAGTTTAGATAGTTGGCAGCCCCAGCATTTT. It codes for CASSLDSWQPQHF. The whole variable domain, filled in from reference TRBV28 and TRBJ1-5, reads DVKVTQSSRYLVKRTGEKVFLECVQDMDHENMFWYRQDPGLGLRLIYFSYDVKMKEKGDIPEGYSVSREKKERFSLILESASTNQTSMYLCASSLDSWQPQHFGDGTRLSIL.

The V and J genes are TRBV3-1 (or the pseudogene TRBV3-2) and TRBJ2-7, with a weak D call TRBD1 (5 bases). Per the germline V gene, CDR1 is LGHDT and CDR2 is YNNKEL (reference sequence). Trimming shortened V by 5 bases and J by 3 bases, and 11 bases separated the two germline ends. This CDR3 has 13 residues. CDR3 protein: CASSAYTGYEQYF. The DNA of the CDR3 is TGTGCCAGCAGCGCTTACACAGGCTACGAGCAGTACTTC.

The chain is built from TRBV7-2 and TRBJ2-3; the D is unclear. The germline V gene has CDR1 SGHTA and CDR2 FQGNSA. This CDR3 has 15 amino acids. V was trimmed by 1 base and J by 2 bases, leaving 10 bases between them. The CDR3 nucleotides are TGTGCCAGCAGCTTAGTTGGAGATTCCACAGATACGCAGTATTTT. Its protein is CASSLVGDSTDTQYF. Based on the CDR3 plus reference TRBV7-2 and TRBJ2-3, the full variable domain is GAGVSQSPSNKVTEKGKDVELRCDPISGHTALYWYRQSLGQGLEFLIYFQGNSAPDKSGLPSDRFSAERTGGSVSTLTIQRTQQEDSAVYLCASSLVGDSTDTQYFGPGTRLTVL.

The V gene is TRBV15, the J gene TRBJ1-2; TRBD1 aligns across 9 bases. The CDR3 is 15 residues long. With 1 base clipped from V and 5 bases from J, the junction kept 5 bases outside the gene matches. Germline assignment: CDR1 LNHNV and CDR2 YYDKDF (reference sequence). The CDR3 DNA sequence: TGTGCCACCAGCAGAGCGACAGGGGGAGTTTATGGCTACACCTTC. This gives the protein CATSRATGGVYGYTF.

V gene TRBV27 combines with J gene TRBJ2-7; 8 bases map to TRBD2. The length of the CDR3 is 15 residues. V shed 2 bases, J shed 4 bases, and the junction held 7 bases outside the gene matches. Germline CDR1 MNHEY, CDR2 SMNVEV (reference sequence). Here the CDR3 reads CASSLKYSGGYEQYF. The CDR3 coding sequence is TGTGCCAGCAGTTTAAAGTATTCGGGGGGGTACGAGCAGTACTTC.

V is TRBV7-9 and J is TRBJ1-1; D uncertain. This CDR3 has 13 residues. Deletions cut 5 bases from V and 1 base from J, with 8 bases between. Germline-derived CDR1 and CDR2 are SEHNR and FQNEAQ (reference sequence). The CDR3 region has the DNA TGTGCCAGCAGCCCCGGAACGAACACTGAAGCTTTCTTT. Translation gives CASSPGTNTEAFF.

The chain is built from TRBV6-4 and TRBJ2-1; perhaps D is TRBD1 or TRBD2 (5 bases each). Trimming removed 4 bases from V and 10 bases from J, with 17 bases in between. Germline V gene data show CDR1 as MRHNA and CDR2 as SNTAGT. This CDR3 is 14 amino acids long. As DNA, the CDR3 is TGTGCCAGCAGTGCCTCCGGGACCAGAAGCGAGCAGTTCTTC. Amino acids: CASSASGTRSEQFF.

This clone has a single count. The V and J genes are TRBV24-1 and TRBJ2-2; 8 bases align to TRBD2. Per germline, CDR1 KGHDR and CDR2 SFDVKD. The J segment lost 5 bases and the V segment lost 1 base, leaving 2 bases of the junction unmatched. CDR3 length equals 15 residues. The CDR3 sequence: CATSDFSGTTGELFF. As DNA, the CDR3 is TGTGCCACCAGTGATTTTAGCGGGACGACCGGGGAGCTGTTTTTT.

The chain is built from TRBV12-5 and TRBJ2-7; 7 nucleotides agree with TRBD1. Losses at the gene ends were 6 bases for V and 3 bases for J; bases not matched to a gene: 2. Germline V gene data show CDR1 as LGHNT and CDR2 as FRNRAP. The CDR3 is 12 amino acids. The CDR3 nucleotides read TGTGCTAGTGGGCAGGGGGACTACGAGCAGTACTTC. Residues: CASGQGDYEQYF.

V usage is TRBV3-1 (or the pseudogene TRBV3-2) and J usage is TRBJ1-2, with D unresolved. Germline V gives CDR1 LGHDT, CDR2 YNNKEL (reference sequence). CDR3 length equals 12 residues. The ends were cut back, 1 base at V and 7 bases at J, with 7 bases in the middle. The CDR3 bases are TGTGCCAGCAGCCAAGTCCCCAGTGGCTACACCTTC. Translated: CASSQVPSGYTF.

The V call is TRBV5-6, the J call TRBJ1-2; 9 nucleotides line up with TRBD1. Trimming removed 4 bases from V and 8 bases from J; junction bases left unmatched: 9. Germline-derived CDR1 and CDR2 are SGHDT and YYEEEE. The length of the CDR3 is 14 residues. The CDR3 nucleotides are TGTGCCAGCAGCGCGAGGCGGACAGGGGAAGGCTACACCTTC. This translates into CASSARRTGEGYTF.

This sequence joins TRBV11-3 and TRBJ1-5, with TRBD1 identical over 11 bases. The CDR3 runs 16 residues. The germline CDR1 and CDR2 sequences are SGHNT and YENEEA. V was clipped by 5 bases and J by 3 bases; unmatched bases: 6. Written as DNA, the CDR3 is TGTGCCAGCAGCCCCTGGGACAGGGGGATCAATCAGCCCCAGCATTTT. It translates to CASSPWDRGINQPQHF.

The gene calls are TRBV28 and TRBJ1-5; D call uncertain. Looked up from germline, CDR1 is MDHEN and CDR2 is SYDVKM. V was cut by 1 base and J by 3 bases, with 10 bases left in between. The CDR3 consists of 15 residues. The CDR3, as DNA: TGTGCCAGCAGTTTATCGGCGGGCTTCAATCAGCCCCAGCATTTT. It encodes CASSLSAGFNQPQHF.

The chain carries TRBV2 and TRBJ2-7; TRBD1 aligns across 7 bases. The CDR3 extends over 14 amino acids. The junction had 5 bases not matched to a gene; V was cut back by 6 bases and J by 0 bases. In germline, CDR1 is SNHLY, CDR2 FYNNEI. In nucleotides, the CDR3 is TGTGCCAGCAGGAAGACAGGGAGCTCCTACGAGCAGTACTTC. Encoded protein: CASRKTGSSYEQYF.

The rearrangement links TRBV5-6 to TRBJ2-7; possibly TRBD1 for D (5 bases). This CDR3 is built from 11 residues. The V gene's germline CDR1 is SGHDT and CDR2 YYEEEE. The V and J ends lost 4 bases and 7 bases respectively, with 9 bases between them. The CDR3 loop is CASSGAGEQYF. The CDR3 DNA is TGTGCCAGCAGCGGGGCCGGAGAGCAGTACTTC.

The V and J genes are TRBV6-4 and TRBJ2-1, with 7 bases aligning to TRBD2. Germline V gene lookup returns CDR1 MRHNA and CDR2 SNTAGT. The CDR3 spans 15 residues. The V gene end was trimmed by 2 bases and the J gene end by 9 bases; junction bases not matched to a gene: 10. DNA for the CDR3: TGTGCCAGCAGTGACCGTCTGCGGGAGCTTGGTGAGCAGTTCTTC. Its protein product is CASSDRLRELGEQFF.

V gene TRBV12-2 combines with J gene TRBJ2-7; the table assigns TRBD1, which was not confirmed against the DNA. TRBV12-2 is annotated as a pseudogene. This CDR3 comprises 20 residues. CDR3: CASRLAIDFARGRPSHEQYF. CDR3 in DNA: TGTGCAAGTCGCTTAGCGATCGATTTTGCGAGGGGGCGACCTAGCCACGAGCAGTACTTC.

The rearrangement links TRBV2 to TRBJ1-4; 8 nucleotides align to TRBD1. V lost 6 bases and J lost 3; bases outside the gene matches: 9. This CDR3 is 16 amino acids long. Per the germline V gene, CDR1 is SNHLY and CDR2 is FYNNEI. CDR3 region: CASSRTGIVANEKLFF. Here the CDR3 DNA reads TGTGCCAGCAGCCGGACAGGGATAGTAGCTAATGAAAAACTGTTTTTT. The variable domain in full, completed from reference TRBV2 and TRBJ1-4, reads EPEVTQTPSHQVTQMGQEVILRCVPISNHLYFYWYRQILGQKVEFLVSFYNNEISEKSEIFDDQFSVERPDGSNFTLKIRSTKLEDSAMYFCASSRTGIVANEKLFFGSGTQLSVL.

The chain carries TRBV6-5 and TRBJ1-5, with unresolved D. V dropped 4 bases and J dropped 2 bases, with 15 bases sitting between them. Germline CDR1 MNHEY, CDR2 SVGAGI. This CDR3 is 16 amino acids long. As DNA, the CDR3 is TGTGCCAGCAGTTGGAGCCCGGTCACGGGCAATCAGCCCCAGCATTTT. Translated: CASSWSPVTGNQPQHF.

The J gene is TRBJ2-5, the V gene TRBV28; TRBD2 might be the D (5 bases). The germline CDR1 and CDR2 sequences are MDHEN and SYDVKM. The germline V and J ends were trimmed by 6 bases and 1 base, with 9 bases remaining between them. This CDR3 has 13 amino acids. CDR3 coding DNA: TGTGCCAGCAGGAGGGCGGCCCAAGAGACCCAGTACTTC. This gives the protein CASRRAAQETQYF.

Remarks on this clone: An end of the junction does not agree with germline; a read error may underlie this. The V gene is TRBV19, the J gene TRBJ2-4; D is unclear. The CDR3 runs to 18 residues. CDR1 LNHDA and CDR2 SQIVND come from the germline V gene (reference sequence). The CDR3 here is CASSPRMRKGLAENIQYF. The CDR3 bases are TGTGCCAGTAGTCCGCGGATGCGTAAGGGATTAGCCGAAAACATTCAGTACTTC. Together with reference TRBV19 and TRBJ2-4, the CDR3 gives the full variable domain: DGGITQSPKYLFRKEGQNVTLSCEQNLNHDAMYWYRQDPGQGLRLIYYSQIVNDFQKGDIAEGYSVSREKKESFPLTVTSAQKNPTAFYLCASSPRMRKGLAENIQYFGAGTRLSVL.

The count of this clone is one. This chain links TRBV3-1 (or the pseudogene TRBV3-2) with TRBJ1-1; D not resolved. V gave up 1 base and J gave up 6 bases, with 9 bases separating them. The CDR3 totals 13 residues. CDR1 LGHDT and CDR2 YNNKEL come from the germline V gene (reference sequence). CDR3 loop: CASSQVSGSEAFF. CDR3 bases: TGTGCCAGCAGCCAAGTTTCGGGGTCTGAAGCTTTCTTT.

The rearrangement uses TRBV14 and TRBJ1-1; possibly TRBD1 for D (5 bases). CDR1 is SGHDN and CDR2 is FVKESK in the germline V gene. V lost 1 base and J 2 bases, leaving 11 bases between the germline ends. The CDR3 is made up of 15 amino acids. This CDR3 is CASSQGSGANTEAFF. The CDR3 DNA sequence: TGTGCCAGCAGCCAAGGGAGCGGGGCCAACACTGAAGCTTTCTTT.

The chain combines TRBV10-3 with TRBJ2-7; 9 positions match TRBD2. Per germline, CDR1 ENHRY and CDR2 SYGVKD. Trimming cost V 4 bases and J 5 bases; bases outside gene matches: 3. The CDR3 length is 13 residues. DNA for the CDR3: TGTGCCATCAGTGGGACTAGCGAGCACGAGCAGTACTTC. Protein product: CAISGTSEHEQYF.

This clone appeared once. This chain links TRBV18 with TRBJ2-3, with 9 bases identical to TRBD2. The germline V gene encodes CDR1 KGHSH and CDR2 LQKENI. The J segment lost 1 base and the V segment lost 3 bases, leaving 14 bases of the junction unmatched. The CDR3 covers 19 residues. The CDR3 bases are TGTGCCAGCTCACCGACCCGACGCAGCGGGGGGACGGGCACAGATACGCAGTATTTT. Residues: CASSPTRRSGGTGTDTQYF.

This clone was seen once. This chain joins TRBV19 and TRBJ1-3; D call uncertain. This CDR3 is built from 15 residues. V lost 5 bases and J lost 4, with 15 bases in between. From germline, CDR1 is LNHDA and CDR2 SQIVND (reference sequence). CDR3 DNA: TGTGCCAGTAGTCCGGACTATCTGAGGGGAAACACCATATATTTT. This translates into CASSPDYLRGNTIYF.